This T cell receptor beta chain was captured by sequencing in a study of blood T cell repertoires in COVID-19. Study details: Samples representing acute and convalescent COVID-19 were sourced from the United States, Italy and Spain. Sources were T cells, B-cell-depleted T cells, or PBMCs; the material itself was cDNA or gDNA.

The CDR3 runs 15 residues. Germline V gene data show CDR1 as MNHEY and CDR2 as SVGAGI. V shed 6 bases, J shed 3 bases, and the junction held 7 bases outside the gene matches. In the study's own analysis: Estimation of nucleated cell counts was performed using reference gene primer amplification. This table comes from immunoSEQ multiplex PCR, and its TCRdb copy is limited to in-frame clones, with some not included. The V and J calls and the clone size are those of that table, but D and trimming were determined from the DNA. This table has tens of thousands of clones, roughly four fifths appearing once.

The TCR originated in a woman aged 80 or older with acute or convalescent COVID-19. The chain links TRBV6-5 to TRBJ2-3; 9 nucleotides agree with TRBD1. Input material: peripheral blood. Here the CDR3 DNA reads TGTGCCAGCAGGGACAGGGGCGCAGGTACAGATACGCAGTATTTT. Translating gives CASRDRGAGTDTQYF.